Listed here is a single T cell receptor beta chain. V lost 7 bases, J lost 2 bases, and 11 bases stayed unmatched. Germline lookup yields CDR1 SNHLY and CDR2 FYNNEI. The CDR3 is made up of 16 amino acids. These data originate in a study of blood T cell repertoires in COVID-19. Study at large: The United States, Italy and Spain supplied acute and convalescent COVID-19 samples.

Sequencing used immunoSEQ multiplex PCR; TCRdb keeps in-frame clones, though not all of them. The sample shows about 280,000 clones, approximately 83% of them seen only once. This TCR was sampled from a human donor in a cohort sampled during active COVID-19. The sequencing sample was made of peripheral blood. The rearrangement uses TRBV2 and TRBJ2-3, with 8 bases aligning to TRBD2. CDR3 residues: CASIHFLSGTTDTQYF. In DNA form, the CDR3 reads TGTGCCAGCATTCACTTCCTTAGCGGGACCACAGATACGCAGTATTTT.